The clone carrying this T cell receptor (beta chain) was found a few times. Its antigen is not identified. Via MiXCR, TCRdb re-called the reads, giving one row per CDR3 protein. The sample includes tens of thousands of distinct CDR3 sequences, roughly a fifth of them seen just once. The sample originates from a study of T cell repertoires in cytomegalovirus infection. Overall study results and limits: In two of eight donors, the top clonotype was HLA-C-restricted CMV-specific.

The length of the CDR3 is 14 residues. The germline gives CDR1 SEHNR, CDR2 FQNEAQ (reference sequence). V lost 4 bases and J lost 2; bases outside the gene matches: 5. The sequence came from a human donor in good health (CMV status not recorded). Some clones in this sample may be carry-over from other donors' samples. The source material was CD8+ T cells from cultured PBMCs, sampled from culture after CMV antigen stimulation. The chain links TRBV7-9 to TRBJ2-7, with 7 bases aligning to TRBD2. The CDR3 here is CASSSGGSPYEQYF. CDR3 sequence (DNA): TGTGCCAGCAGCTCGGGGGGTAGTCCCTACGAGCAGTACTTC.